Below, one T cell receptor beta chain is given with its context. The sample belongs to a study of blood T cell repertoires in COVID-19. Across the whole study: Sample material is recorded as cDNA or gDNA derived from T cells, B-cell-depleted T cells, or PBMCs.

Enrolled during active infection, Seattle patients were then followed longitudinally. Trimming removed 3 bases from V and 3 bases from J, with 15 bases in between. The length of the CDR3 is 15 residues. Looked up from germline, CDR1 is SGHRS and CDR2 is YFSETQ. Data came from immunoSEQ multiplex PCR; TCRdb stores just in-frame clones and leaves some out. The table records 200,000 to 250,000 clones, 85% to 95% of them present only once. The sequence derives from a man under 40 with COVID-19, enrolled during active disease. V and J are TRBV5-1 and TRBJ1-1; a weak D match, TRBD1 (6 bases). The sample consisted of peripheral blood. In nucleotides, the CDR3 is TGCGCCAGCAGCTCCGTCGCCAGGGGCTACACTGAAGCTTTCTTT. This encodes CASSSVARGYTEAFF.